This TCR beta chain was sequenced in a study of T-cell memory formation after mild COVID-19. Regarding the study as a whole: Contracting clones from day 15 to 85 showed balanced CD4/CD8; later expanders favored CD4+.

TCRdb itself ran the 5' RACE reads through MiXCR, one entry per CDR3 protein. The sample lists just over 150,000 distinct CDR3 sequences; around 30% were seen once. A note on this clonotype: The target antigen is unknown.

The CDR3 consists of 9 residues. The rearrangement uses TRBV21-1 and TRBJ2-5. TRBV21-1 is a pseudogene. This receptor was obtained from an adult woman who had mild COVID-19 (a few samples of this study predate the infection). Cell type and time point are not known. Sequences were obtained from PBMCs or a T cell subset sorted from them (not recorded which). DNA for the CDR3: TGTGCCAGCAGAGAGACCCAGTACTTC. It encodes CASRETQYF.